These 6 T cell receptor beta chains originate from one sample sequenced in a study of T cells in Graves' hyperthyroidism and ophthalmopathy. Researchers took RNA transcripts and amplified the TCR beta CDR3 regions from them. A first-round RT-PCR of the TCR CDR3 used the HTBI primer set. One entry per CDR3 protein results from TCRdb running MiXCR on the multiplex PCR reads. The table includes around 380,000 distinct CDR3 sequences, about 13% detected once. The material sequenced was blood. These receptors were collected from a man aged 25-40 years with Graves' hyperthyroidism that later progressed to Graves' ophthalmopathy.

This clonotype came up once. The V call is TRBV20-1, the J call TRBJ2-2, with 9 bases identical to TRBD2. The CDR3 runs to 15 residues. V lost 6 bases to trimming and J lost 4 bases; unmatched junction nucleotides: 9. CDR1 is DFQATT, CDR2 SNEGSKA, per germline (reference sequence). The CDR3 sequence: CSALSGGKGTGELFF. The CDR3 coding sequence is TGCAGTGCACTTAGCGGGGGAAAGGGCACCGGGGAGCTGTTTTTT.

Points on this clonotype: A much larger clone lies one base from this, so it may be a read error. The gene calls are TRBV9 and TRBJ1-2, with 8 bases matching TRBD1. CDR1 is SGDLS and CDR2 is YYNGEE in the germline V gene. The junction had 8 bases not matched to a gene; V was cut back by 4 bases and J by 6 bases. This CDR3 spans 14 amino acids. CDR3: CASSLSTGVDGYTF. DNA for the CDR3: TGTGCCAGCAGCTTATCGACAGGGGTTGATGGCTACACCTTC. The full variable domain, with the rest looked up from reference TRBV9 and TRBJ1-2, is DSGVTQTPKHLITATGQRVTLRCSPRSGDLSVYWYQQSLDQGLQFLIQYYNGEERAKGNILERFSAQQFPDLHSELNLSSLELGDSALYFCASSLSTGVDGYTFGSGTRLTVV.

This clonotype appeared many times. V usage is TRBV2 and J usage is TRBJ2-3, with no clear D. CDR3 length equals 15 residues. CDR1 SNHLY and CDR2 FYNNEI come from the germline V gene. Trimming stripped 0 bases from V and 4 bases from J, with 11 bases between. The CDR3 protein is CASSEALGIADTQYF. The CDR3 DNA reads TGTGCCAGCAGTGAAGCGCTGGGTATAGCAGATACGCAGTATTTT.

This clonotype was found many times. The J gene is TRBJ1-4, the V gene TRBV12-3 or TRBV12-4; 7 bases are shared with TRBD1. V was clipped by 6 bases and J by 8 bases; unmatched bases: 9. The CDR3 consists of 14 residues. CDR3 loop: CASSQTGRKEKLFF. CDR3 in DNA: TGTGCCAGCAGCCAGACAGGGAGGAAAGAAAAACTGTTTTTT.

This sequence joins TRBV11-2 and TRBJ2-2; 8 nucleotides line up with TRBD1. Germline lookup yields CDR1 SGHAT and CDR2 FQNNGV. The trim removed 4 bases at V and 1 base at J, leaving 8 bases unmatched. CDR3 length: 17 amino acids. The CDR3 is CASSSWTGLENTGELFF. The CDR3 nucleotides are TGTGCCAGCAGCTCATGGACAGGGTTAGAGAACACCGGGGAGCTGTTTTTT.

There are many counts of this clonotype. The chain joins TRBV20-1 to TRBJ2-7; TRBD1 matches at 10 bases. Per the germline V gene, CDR1 is DFQATT and CDR2 is SNEGSKA (reference sequence). This CDR3 is 15 amino acids long. The ends lost 3 bases at V and 2 bases at J; junction bases unmatched: 7. The CDR3 nucleotides are TGCAGTGCTAGGGGCCGGGACAGGGGCACCTACGAGCAGTACTTC. Translation: CSARGRDRGTYEQYF.